The TCR beta chain described here comes from a study of beta chain features in type 1 diabetes. In the study overall: The patients were much like the healthy donors in age, gender and cell yields.

Each of the sorted populations had a purity greater than 95%. Whole-study findings and limits: Type 1 diabetes patients had TCRB CDR3s that were shorter (moderately but significantly so) in all four CD4+ subsets. TCRB rearrangement may or may not be influenced by HLA type; here this remained unresolved. It was among patients, rather than healthy donors, that naive, central memory and Treg TCRB repertoires appeared more similar.

Every bit of the isolated RNA underwent reverse transcription, so sequencing read expressed TCRB transcripts. Produced via immunoSEQ multiplex PCR; TCRdb's table is partial and in-frame only. The sample carries some 150,000 clones, about 13% recorded once. About this clone: The antigen remains unidentified.

Sequenced input: central memory CD4+ T cells from blood. The TCR comes from a young man with type 1 diabetes.

The CDR3 sequence: CASSVGQGGGASNQPQHF. The DNA of the CDR3 is TGCGCCAGCAGTGTCGGACAGGGTGGCGGCGCGAGCAATCAGCCCCAGCATTTT. The J gene is TRBJ1-5, the V gene TRBV10-2, with TRBD1 matching over 8 bases. Per the germline V gene, CDR1 is WSHSY and CDR2 is SAAADI. This CDR3 contains 18 residues. Trimming took 4 bases from V and 1 from J; bases not matched to a gene: 12.